The clone carrying this TCR beta chain turned up a few times. Profiling relied on immunoSEQ multiplex PCR, and the TCRdb table lists in-frame clones only, not all of them. Of fewer than 500,000 clones listed, approximately 89% were seen once; the top ten hold 1% to 1.5%. Enrollees, about 18 to 100 years old, lived in 20 to 25 US areas. The CDR3 spans 15 residues. Germline V gene data show CDR1 as SGDLS and CDR2 as YYNGEE. Deletions cut 4 bases from V and 1 base from J, with 9 bases between. These data are taken from a study of blood T cell repertoires in COVID-19. The sequencing sample was made of PBMCs or T cells enriched from blood (not recorded which). The chain employs TRBV9 and TRBJ1-6; D call uncertain. The receptor comes from a man aged 25-45 years who had recovered from COVID-19. This chain's CDR3 is CASSSEWSYNSPLHF. The DNA of the CDR3 is TGTGCCAGCAGCTCGGAGTGGTCCTATAATTCACCCCTCCACTTT. Full variable domain (outside the CDR3, taken from reference TRBV9 and TRBJ1-6): DSGVTQTPKHLITATGQRVTLRCSPRSGDLSVYWYQQSLDQGLQFLIQYYNGEERAKGNILERFSAQQFPDLHSELNLSSLELGDSALYFCASSSEWSYNSPLHFGNGTRLTVT.